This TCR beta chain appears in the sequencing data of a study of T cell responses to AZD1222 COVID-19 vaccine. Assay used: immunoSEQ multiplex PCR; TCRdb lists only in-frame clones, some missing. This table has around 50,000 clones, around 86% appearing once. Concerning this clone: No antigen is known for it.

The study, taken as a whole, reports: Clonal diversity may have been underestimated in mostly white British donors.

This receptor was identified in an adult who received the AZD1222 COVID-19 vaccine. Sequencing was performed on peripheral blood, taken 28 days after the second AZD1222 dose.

The CDR3 reads CASSNNYEQYF. For the CDR3, the DNA is TGTGCCAGCAGCAACAACTACGAGCAGTACTTC. V usage is TRBV6-5 and J usage is TRBJ2-7; unclear D gene. Germline CDR1 and CDR2: MNHEY and SVGAGI. The CDR3 totals 11 residues. V was trimmed by 6 bases and J by 3 bases, leaving 6 bases between them.